This T cell receptor (beta chain) was captured in a study of cytomegalovirus exposure and HLA in healthy donors. Overall study findings and caveats: The dataset shows that most TCR sequences were rare, while some public TCRs occurred in many donors. Earlier results showed most TCR beta V segments being productive about 87% or about 30% of the time. It was reportedly the case that the classifier diagnosed cytomegalovirus status with high specificity and sensitivity.

Germline assignment: CDR1 SGHNT and CDR2 YYREEE (reference sequence). Trimming took off 0 bases at V and 0 bases at J, with 14 bases between the two ends. The CDR3 spans 17 residues. Of note for this clone: The antigen remains undetermined.

This PCR relied on a set of 60 Vbeta primers and 13 Jbeta primers. This table comes from immunoSEQ multiplex PCR, and its TCRdb copy is limited to in-frame clones, with some not included. The table includes approximately 200,000 clones, around 80% detected once. At sampling all donors were nominally healthy, likely with unrecorded immune exposures. Sample: PBMCs. The chain recombines TRBV5-4 with TRBJ2-3, with D possibly being TRBD1 (6 bases). The TCR was taken from a young woman in good health and CMV-seropositive. The CDR3 is CASSLAAPGESTDTQYF. The CDR3 DNA sequence: TGTGCCAGCAGCTTGGCCGCGCCAGGGGAGAGCACAGATACGCAGTATTTT.